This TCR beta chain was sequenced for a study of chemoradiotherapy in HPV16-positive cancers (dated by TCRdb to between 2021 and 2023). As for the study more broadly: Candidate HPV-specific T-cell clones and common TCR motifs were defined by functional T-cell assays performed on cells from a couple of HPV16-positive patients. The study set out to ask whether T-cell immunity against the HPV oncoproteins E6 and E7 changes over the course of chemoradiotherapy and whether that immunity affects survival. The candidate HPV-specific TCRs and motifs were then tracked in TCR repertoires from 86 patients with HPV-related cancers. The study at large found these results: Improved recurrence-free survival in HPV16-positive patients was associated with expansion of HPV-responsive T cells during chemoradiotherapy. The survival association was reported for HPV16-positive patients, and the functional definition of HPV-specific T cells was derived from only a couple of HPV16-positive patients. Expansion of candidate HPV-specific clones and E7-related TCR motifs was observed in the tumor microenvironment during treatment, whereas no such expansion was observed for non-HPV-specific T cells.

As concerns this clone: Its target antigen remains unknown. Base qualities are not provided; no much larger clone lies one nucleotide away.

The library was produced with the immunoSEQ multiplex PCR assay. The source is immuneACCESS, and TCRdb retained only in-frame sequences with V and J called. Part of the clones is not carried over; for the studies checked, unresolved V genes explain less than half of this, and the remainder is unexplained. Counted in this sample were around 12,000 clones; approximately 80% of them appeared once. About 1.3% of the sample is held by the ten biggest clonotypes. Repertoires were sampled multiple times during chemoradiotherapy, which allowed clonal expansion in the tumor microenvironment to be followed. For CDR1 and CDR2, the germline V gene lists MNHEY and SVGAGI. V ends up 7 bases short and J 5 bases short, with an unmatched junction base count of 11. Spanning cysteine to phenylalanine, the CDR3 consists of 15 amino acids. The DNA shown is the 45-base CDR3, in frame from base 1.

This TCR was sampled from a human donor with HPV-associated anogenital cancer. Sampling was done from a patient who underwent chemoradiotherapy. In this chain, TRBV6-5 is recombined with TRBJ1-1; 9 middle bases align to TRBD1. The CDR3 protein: CASINRGLGETEAFF. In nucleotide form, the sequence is TGTGCCAGCATAAACAGGGGGCTCGGGGAGACTGAAGCTTTCTTT.